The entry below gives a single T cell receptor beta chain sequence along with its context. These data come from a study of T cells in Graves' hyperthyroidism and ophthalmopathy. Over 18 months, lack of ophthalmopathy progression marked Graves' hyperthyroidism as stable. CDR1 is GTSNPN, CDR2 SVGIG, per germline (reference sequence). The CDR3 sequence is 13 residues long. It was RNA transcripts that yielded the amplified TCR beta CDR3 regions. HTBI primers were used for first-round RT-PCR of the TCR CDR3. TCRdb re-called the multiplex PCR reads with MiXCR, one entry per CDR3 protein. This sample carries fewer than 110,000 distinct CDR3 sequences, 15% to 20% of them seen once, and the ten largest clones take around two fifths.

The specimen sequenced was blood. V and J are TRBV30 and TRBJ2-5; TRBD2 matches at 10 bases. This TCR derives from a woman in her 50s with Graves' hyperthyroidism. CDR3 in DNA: TGTGCTTCGGCTAGCGGGAGAGGCGAGACCCAGTACTTC. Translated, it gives CASASGRGETQYF.